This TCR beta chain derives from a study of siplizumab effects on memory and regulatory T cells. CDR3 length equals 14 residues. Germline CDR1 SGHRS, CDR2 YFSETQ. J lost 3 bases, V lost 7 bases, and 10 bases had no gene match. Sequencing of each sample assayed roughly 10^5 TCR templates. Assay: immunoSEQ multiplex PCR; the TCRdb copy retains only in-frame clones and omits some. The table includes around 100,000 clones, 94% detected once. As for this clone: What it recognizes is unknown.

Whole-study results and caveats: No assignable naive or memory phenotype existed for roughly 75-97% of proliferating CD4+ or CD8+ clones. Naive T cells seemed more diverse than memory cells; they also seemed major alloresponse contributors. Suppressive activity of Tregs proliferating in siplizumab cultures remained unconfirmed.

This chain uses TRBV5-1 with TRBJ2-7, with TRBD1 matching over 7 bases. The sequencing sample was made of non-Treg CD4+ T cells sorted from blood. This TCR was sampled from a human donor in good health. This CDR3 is CASGRDRPFYEQYF. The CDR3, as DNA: TGCGCCAGCGGCCGGGACAGACCTTTCTACGAGCAGTACTTC. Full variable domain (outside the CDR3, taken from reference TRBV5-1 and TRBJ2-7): KAGVTQTPRYLIKTRGQQVTLSCSPISGHRSVSWYQQTPGQGLQFLFEYFSETQRNKGNFPGRFSGRQFSNSRSEMNVSTLELGDSALYLCASGRDRPFYEQYFGPGTRLTVT.